The TCR beta chain under discussion was sequenced for a study of spatial heterogeneity in lung cancer. Overall study context: The count of detected beta-chain sequences consistently exceeded that of alpha-chain sequences.

Trimming removed 1 base at V and 5 bases at J, with 3 bases between. In germline, CDR1 is SGHRS, CDR2 YFSETQ. This CDR3 is 11 amino acids long. Time point reported: sample taken at primary tumor resection. Sequencing was performed on whole RNA extracted from tumor and nontumor lung tissue, or from frozen PBMC, and the material was left unsorted. On this clonotype: This beta chain was picked up by a library intended for alpha chains and is off target, so its count carries little meaning.

One entry per CDR3 protein results from TCRdb running MiXCR on the 5' RACE reads. Here the sample spans roughly 5,100 distinct CDR3 sequences, roughly 35% being singletons. V is TRBV5-1 and J is TRBJ2-5; D call uncertain. This sample comprised PBMCs, obtained at surgery. This sequence was found in a female donor with early-stage non-small cell lung cancer. Written as DNA, the CDR3 is TGCGCCAGCAGCTTGTATGAGACCCAGTACTTC. Translated: CASSLYETQYF.